The 27 T cell receptor beta chains given below trace back to one sample, sequenced in a study of T cell responses to AZD1222 COVID-19 vaccine. Only in-frame clones appear in the TCRdb table, and some are missing; sequencing was by immunoSEQ multiplex PCR. The table includes more than 120,000 clones, more than 70% detected once. Sequenced material: peripheral blood, taken 28 days after the second AZD1222 dose. The origin of the receptors is an adult who received the AZD1222 COVID-19 vaccine.

J is TRBJ1-5 and V is TRBV24-1; no firm D call. With 1 base removed from V and 1 base from J, the gap between germline ends came to 4 bases. Germline V CDR1 and CDR2: KGHDR, SFDVKD. The length of the CDR3 is 14 residues. CDR3 protein: CATSDFASNQPQHF. CDR3 bases: TGTGCCACCAGTGATTTTGCAAGCAATCAGCCCCAGCATTTT.

This clone was counted only a few times. This sequence joins TRBV12-3 or TRBV12-4 and TRBJ1-6, with TRBD1 matching 7 bases. Trimming took 6 bases from V and 8 from J; bases not matched to a gene: 4. CDR3 size: 13 residues. The CDR3 sequence: CASSRQGDSPLHF. CDR3 coding DNA: TGTGCCAGCAGCCGACAGGGCGATTCACCCCTCCACTTT.

For the CDR3, the DNA is TGTGCCAGTGCCCGAACGGGACTAACCGATTACGAGCAGTACTTC. It codes for CASARTGLTDYEQYF. The chain is built from TRBV9 and TRBJ2-7; 7 nucleotides line up with TRBD2. V lost 8 bases and J lost 4; bases outside the gene matches: 15. The germline gives CDR1 SGDLS, CDR2 YYNGEE. CDR3 length: 15 residues.

The chain combines TRBV12-3 or TRBV12-4 with TRBJ1-2; possibly TRBD1 for D (5 bases). CDR3 size: 13 residues. V was clipped by 6 bases and J by 4 bases, with 12 bases between them. CDR3 region: CASSPGLTYGYTF. The CDR3 DNA reads TGTGCCAGCAGCCCAGGGTTGACCTATGGCTACACCTTC.

This chain links TRBV28 with TRBJ1-4, with D possibly TRBD1 on 5 matching bases. CDR3 length: 12 amino acids. The germline V and J ends were trimmed by 7 bases and 8 bases, with 11 bases remaining between them. Germline lookup yields CDR1 MDHEN and CDR2 SYDVKM. The CDR3 reads CASTQGGEKLFF. The CDR3 DNA sequence: TGTGCCAGCACCCAGGGCGGCGAAAAACTGTTTTTT.

This clone was detected only once. The genes are TRBV7-2 and TRBJ1-6; D may be TRBD1 (6 bases). Between the trimmed V and J ends, which lost 1 base and 11 bases, there was a span of 15 bases. Germline loops: CDR1 SGHTA, CDR2 FQGNSA. The CDR3 has 15 amino acids. The CDR3 sequence is CASSLVPGGGTPLHF. The CDR3 DNA sequence: TGTGCCAGCAGCTTAGTGCCCGGGGGCGGGACACCCCTCCACTTT.

V usage is TRBV27 and J usage is TRBJ2-3; D is ambiguous. The CDR3 runs to 16 residues. Trimming took 3 bases from V and 0 from J, leaving 13 bases between them. CDR1 and CDR2 (germline): MNHEY, SMNVEV (reference sequence). The DNA for the CDR3 is TGTGCCAGCAGTTTTCTCGGACGGAGTAGCACAGATACGCAGTATTTT. It codes for CASSFLGRSSTDTQYF.

The V call is TRBV10-1, the J call TRBJ1-2; D is perhaps TRBD1 (5 bases). The CDR3 has 16 amino acids. V was clipped by 8 bases and J by 4 bases, with 23 bases between them. Germline CDR1 is WNHNN and CDR2 is SYGVQD (reference sequence). CDR3 bases: TGCGCCAGCGGCCAGAGACGGGACGGAGGACCCTATGGCTACACCTTC. This sequence encodes CASGQRRDGGPYGYTF.

V and J are TRBV19 and TRBJ1-1; 7 positions agree with TRBD1. The junction had 6 bases not matched to a gene; V was cut back by 3 bases and J by 5 bases. Germline V CDR1 and CDR2: LNHDA, SQIVND (reference sequence). The CDR3 loop spans 14 amino acids. CDR3 region: CASSIAGGETEAFF. CDR3 DNA sequence: TGTGCCAGTAGTATCGCAGGGGGGGAGACTGAAGCTTTCTTT.

This rearrangement joins TRBV19 to TRBJ1-3; D is uncertain. Looked up from germline, CDR1 is LNHDA and CDR2 is SQIVND (reference sequence). This CDR3 comprises 14 residues. The V end lost 3 bases, the J end lost 0 bases, and 6 bases lay between the germline ends. The CDR3 protein is CASSISVSGNTIYF. In nucleotides, the CDR3 is TGTGCCAGTAGTATTTCAGTCTCTGGAAACACCATATATTTT.

The V and J genes are TRBV7-2 and TRBJ1-5; D ambiguous. CDR1 and CDR2 from the germline V gene are SGHTA and FQGNSA. The CDR3 runs 13 residues. The V gene lost 5 bases and the J gene lost 7 bases, with 12 bases spanning the gap. CDR3 region: CASSAVTGQPQHF. CDR3 nucleotides: TGTGCCAGCAGCGCCGTGACTGGGCAGCCCCAGCATTTT.

The CDR3 protein is CASSSTGRTNEKLFF. The DNA of the CDR3 is TGTGCCAGCAGCTCGACAGGGCGCACTAATGAAAAACTGTTTTTT. This chain uses TRBV5-4 with TRBJ1-4, with 7 bases aligning to TRBD1. CDR3 size: 15 residues. The germline V gene has CDR1 SGHNT and CDR2 YYREEE (reference sequence). Trimming cost V 3 bases and J 2 bases; bases outside gene matches: 4. The complete variable domain, with remaining parts taken from reference TRBV5-4 and TRBJ1-4, reads ETGVTQSPTHLIKTRGQQVTLRCSSQSGHNTVSWYQQALGQGPQFIFQYYREEENGRGNFPPRFSGLQFPNYSSELNVNALELDDSALYLCASSSTGRTNEKLFFGSGTQLSVL.

The chain carries TRBV30 and TRBJ1-1; the D is unclear. Germline-derived CDR1 and CDR2 are GTSNPN and SVGIG (reference sequence). The CDR3 has 12 residues. The V and J ends lost 0 bases and 10 bases respectively, with 12 bases between them. CDR3 residues: CAWSVLRRGAFF. The CDR3 nucleotides read TGTGCCTGGAGTGTACTGCGCAGAGGAGCTTTCTTT.

The chain employs TRBV13 and TRBJ2-7, with 8 bases fitting TRBD1. The CDR3 length is 16 residues. Germline CDR1 reads PRHDT; CDR2 reads FYEKMQ (reference sequence). V shed 4 bases, J shed 2 bases, and the junction held 10 bases outside the gene matches. As DNA, the CDR3 is TGTGCCAGCAGCTCCCAGGGGGCGCAGGGGACCTACGAGCAGTACTTC. Protein product: CASSSQGAQGTYEQYF.

V is TRBV11-2 and J is TRBJ2-1, with 11 bases lining up with TRBD2. Germline CDR1 reads SGHAT; CDR2 reads FQNNGV. The V and J ends lost 5 bases and 2 bases, in that order; junction bases with no gene match: 2. The CDR3 has 15 residues. The CDR3 loop reads CASSLTSGAYNEQFF. The CDR3, as DNA: TGTGCCAGCAGCCTGACTAGCGGGGCCTACAATGAGCAGTTCTTC.

The chain links TRBV2 to TRBJ2-3; 13 nucleotides line up with TRBD2. The CDR3 loop spans 14 amino acids. Germline values: CDR1 SNHLY, CDR2 FYNNEI. The J segment lost 4 bases and the V segment lost 10 bases, leaving 5 bases of the junction unmatched. Here the CDR3 DNA reads TGTGCCACCCATGGACTAGCGGGAGCAGATACGCAGTATTTT. Translating gives CATHGLAGADTQYF. Based on the CDR3 plus reference TRBV2 and TRBJ2-3, the full variable domain is EPEVTQTPSHQVTQMGQEVILRCVPISNHLYFYWYRQILGQKVEFLVSFYNNEISEKSEIFDDQFSVERPDGSNFTLKIRSTKLEDSAMYFCATHGLAGADTQYFGPGTRLTVL.

This clone was found once. The gene calls are TRBV21-1 and TRBJ2-7; the D call in the table, TRBD1, was not verified against the DNA. TRBV21-1 is described as a pseudogene. The CDR3 length is 14 residues. This CDR3 is CASSKDFRDYEQYF. For the CDR3, the DNA is TGTGCCAGCAGCAAAGACTTCAGGGACTACGAGCAGTACTTC.

This chain links TRBV6-4 with TRBJ2-1; 12 nucleotides align to TRBD2. This CDR3 comprises 15 residues. Per germline, CDR1 MRHNA and CDR2 SNTAGT. With V trimmed by 0 bases and J by 6 bases, 0 bases remained unmatched. The CDR3 sequence: CASSDSTSGSNEQFF. CDR3 sequence (DNA): TGTGCCAGCAGTGACTCGACTAGCGGGAGCAATGAGCAGTTCTTC.

In this sample, this clone turned up once. The rearrangement links TRBV28 to TRBJ2-1; D is perhaps TRBD1 (6 bases). The CDR3 length is 13 residues. V lost 4 bases to trimming and J lost 9 bases, with 13 bases between them. The germline CDR1 and CDR2 sequences are MDHEN and SYDVKM. DNA for the CDR3: TGTGCCAGCAGTTCCCAACAGGGACGTGAGCAGTTCTTC. Its translation is CASSSQQGREQFF.

This sequence joins TRBV5-1 and TRBJ2-1; no reliable D call. The CDR3 has 14 residues. Germline-derived CDR1 and CDR2 are SGHRS and YFSETQ. V shed 4 bases and J shed 8 bases, with 16 bases lying between them. CDR3 DNA sequence: TGCGCCAGCAGCCCCCTGTCTGGAGAGGATGAGCAGTTCTTC. Its translation: CASSPLSGEDEQFF.

V and J are TRBV5-1 and TRBJ1-6; TRBD1 aligns across 9 bases. The CDR3 runs 14 residues. Trimming at V came to 9 bases and at J to 10 bases, leaving 11 bases not matched to a gene. Germline assignment: CDR1 SGHRS and CDR2 YFSETQ. The CDR3, as DNA: TGCGCCACCTCCCCGGGACAGGGAGAGTCACCCCTCCACTTT. The encoded protein is CATSPGQGESPLHF. Drawing the rest from reference TRBV5-1 and TRBJ1-6, the complete variable domain is KAGVTQTPRYLIKTRGQQVTLSCSPISGHRSVSWYQQTPGQGLQFLFEYFSETQRNKGNFPGRFSGRQFSNSRSEMNVSTLELGDSALYLCATSPGQGESPLHFGNGTRLTVT.

The gene calls are TRBV6-5 and TRBJ2-7; the D call may be TRBD1 or TRBD2 (5 bases each). V was shortened by 7 bases and J by 0 bases, with 16 bases between the two germline ends. The CDR3 loop spans 15 amino acids. CDR1 and CDR2 (germline): MNHEY, SVGAGI. CDR3: CASTLDRDVSYEQYF. The CDR3 DNA reads TGTGCCAGCACCTTGGACCGGGACGTCTCCTACGAGCAGTACTTC.

The chain employs TRBV30 and TRBJ1-1; D is ambiguous. The CDR3 has 13 amino acids. Trimming took 2 bases from V and 0 from J, leaving 7 bases between them. The germline V gene encodes CDR1 GTSNPN and CDR2 SVGIG (reference sequence). The CDR3 bases are TGTGCCTGGAGTTCCCTGGTGAACACTGAAGCTTTCTTT. As protein: CAWSSLVNTEAFF. The variable domain in full, completed from reference TRBV30 and TRBJ1-1, reads SQTIHQWPATLVQPVGSPLSLECTVEGTSNPNLYWYRQAAGRGLQLLFYSVGIGQISSEVPQNLSASRPQDRQFILSSKKLLLSDSGFYLCAWSSLVNTEAFFGQGTRLTVV.

The J gene is TRBJ2-7, the V gene TRBV10-2; 13 bases are shared with TRBD2. Germline lookup yields CDR1 WSHSY and CDR2 SAAADI. Unmatched junction bases numbered 1, after V lost 4 bases and J lost 1 base. The CDR3 totals 15 residues. The CDR3 region is CASSVTSGGSYEQYF. DNA for the CDR3: TGCGCCAGCAGTGTGACTAGCGGGGGGTCCTACGAGCAGTACTTC.

V usage is TRBV30 and J usage is TRBJ2-1; D might be TRBD2 (6 bases). The CDR3 has 13 residues. V dropped 5 bases and J dropped 4 bases, with 12 bases sitting between them. CDR1 and CDR2 from the germline V gene are GTSNPN and SVGIG (reference sequence). CDR3 coding DNA: TGTGCCTGGGTGGGGACTCTATACAATGAGCAGTTCTTC. This translates into CAWVGTLYNEQFF.

This sequence joins TRBV9 and TRBJ2-2; D is undetermined. The CDR3 contains 14 residues. Trimming cost V 4 bases and J 5 bases, with 12 bases left between them. CDR1 SGDLS and CDR2 YYNGEE come from the germline V gene. The CDR3 bases are TGTGCCAGCAGCCCTTCACTTAGAACCGGGGAGCTGTTTTTT. Translating it yields CASSPSLRTGELFF. Full variable domain (rest looked up from reference TRBV9 and TRBJ2-2): DSGVTQTPKHLITATGQRVTLRCSPRSGDLSVYWYQQSLDQGLQFLIQYYNGEERAKGNILERFSAQQFPDLHSELNLSSLELGDSALYFCASSPSLRTGELFFGEGSRLTVL.

J is TRBJ2-1 and V is TRBV27; no reliable D call. Germline CDR1 reads MNHEY; CDR2 reads SMNVEV (reference sequence). The CDR3 runs 15 residues. V lost 5 bases to trimming and J lost 1 base, with 12 bases between them. The CDR3 DNA follows: TGTGCCAGCAGTCCTAAGGGTAATTCCTACAATGAGCAGTTCTTC. Amino acid sequence: CASSPKGNSYNEQFF.